The present entry profiles one TCR beta chain with its context. This sample stems from a study of cytotoxic CD8 clonotypes in ibrutinib-treated CLL. Clones were sequenced by immunoSEQ multiplex PCR, and TCRdb holds only the in-frame ones, with some missing. The profile shows some 310,000 clones, just under 80% of them singletons. The CDR3 covers 15 residues. V lost 7 bases, J lost 4 bases, and 20 bases lay in between. Looked up from germline, CDR1 is SQVTM and CDR2 is ANQGSEA. The TCR originated in a human donor with chronic lymphocytic leukemia. The sequences come from PBMCs, collected before ibrutinib treatment. This chain connects TRBV29-1 to TRBJ2-1; perhaps TRBD2 as D (5 bases). CDR3 residues: CSAESGPVAYNEQFF. CDR3 DNA: TGCAGCGCCGAGAGCGGTCCGGTCGCGTACAATGAGCAGTTCTTC.